Sequencing of this T cell receptor beta chain was carried out in a study of T cells in localized non-small cell lung cancer. Overall study results and limits: The appearance of a median about 60 of the top 100 tumor clones was seen in adjacent lung.

TCRdb's copy holds only in-frame clones and misses some; the assay was immunoSEQ multiplex PCR. The profile shows just over 20,000 clones, over 75% of them singletons. Per the germline V gene, CDR1 is MGHDK and CDR2 is SYGVNS. This CDR3 comprises 16 residues. The trim removed 1 base at V and 8 bases at J, leaving 11 bases unmatched. A remark on this clone: The antigen is undetermined.

This chain connects TRBV25-1 to TRBJ1-2; 9 bases agree with TRBD1. The sequencing used PBMCs, collected before any cancer treatment. The TCR was taken from a woman aged 40-75 years with stage II squamous cell lung carcinoma. CDR3 bases: TGTGCCAGCAGTGAATCGGGGACAGGGACAGGGAACGGCTACACCTTC. This gives the protein CASSESGTGTGNGYTF.